These T cell receptor beta chains were read from a single sample in a study of blood T cell repertoires in COVID-19. Some clones are missing from TCRdb's copy, which holds only in-frame ones; the method was immunoSEQ multiplex PCR. The table lists tens of thousands of clones, around 87% of them singletons. The sequencing input was peripheral blood. Source of these receptors: an elderly man with acute or convalescent COVID-19. CDR3s include the opening cysteine and the closing phenylalanine or tryptophan. A D gene is named only where the DNA matches it firmly. The listing skips clone size in some rows; elsewhere it reads once, few, many or a size class.

J: TRBJ2-3
size: .
V: TRBV20-1
D: .
CDR3: CSASLLAGKADTQYF
DNA: TGCAGTGCTAGTCTATTGGCAGGGAAAGCAGATACGCAGTATTTT

J: TRBJ1-5
size: .
V: TRBV7-6
D: TRBD1
CDR3: CASSRRQGASQPQHF
DNA: TGTGCCAGCAGTAGGAGACAGGGGGCAAGTCAGCCCCAGCATTTT

J: TRBJ2-3
size: .
V: TRBV9
D: .
CDR3: CASSVGHTLTDTQYF
DNA: TGTGCCAGCAGCGTTGGACATACCCTCACAGATACGCAGTATTTT

J: TRBJ1-4
size: .
V: TRBV27
D: TRBD1
CDR3: CASRRDRGDGEKLFF
DNA: TGTGCCAGCAGGCGCGACAGGGGCGATGGCGAAAAACTGTTTTTT

J: TRBJ2-7
size: .
V: TRBV24-1
D: .
CDR3: CATSVVPFAEQYF
DNA: TGTGCCACCAGTGTAGTCCCTTTTGCCGAGCAGTACTTC

J: TRBJ2-2
size: .
V: TRBV20-1
D: TRBD1
CDR3: CSARGQVDTGELFF
DNA: TGCAGTGCTCGTGGACAGGTAGACACCGGGGAGCTGTTTTTT

J: TRBJ1-2
size: .
V: TRBV18
D: TRBD1
CDR3: CASSPRTGGNYGYTF
DNA: TGTGCCAGCTCACCCCGGACAGGGGGGAACTATGGCTACACCTTC

J: TRBJ2-7
size: few
V: TRBV3-1/TRBV3-2
D: TRBD2
CDR3: CASSQVSGPPYEQYF
DNA: TGTGCCAGCAGCCAAGTTAGCGGGCCGCCCTACGAGCAGTACTTC

J: TRBJ1-6
size: .
V: TRBV6-6
D: .
CDR3: CASSYSMDRNSPLHF
DNA: TGTGCCAGCAGTTACTCGATGGACAGAAATTCACCCCTCCACTTT

J: TRBJ1-5
size: once
V: TRBV19
D: TRBD1
CDR3: CASSTDLEGADQPQHF
DNA: TGTGCCAGTAGTACCGACCTAGAGGGGGCTGATCAGCCCCAGCATTTT

J: TRBJ2-7
size: .
V: TRBV28
D: TRBD2
CDR3: CASSIGGGPSSYEQYF
DNA: TGTGCCAGCAGTATCGGGGGGGGGCCTAGCTCCTACGAGCAGTACTTC

J: TRBJ2-1
size: .
V: TRBV27
D: .
CDR3: CASKPVGGRSYNEQFF
DNA: TGTGCCAGCAAACCCGTGGGGGGACGCTCCTACAATGAGCAGTTCTTC

J: TRBJ1-5
size: .
V: TRBV10-2
D: .
CDR3: CASRTQDPGNQPQHF
DNA: TGCGCCAGCAGAACCCAGGATCCAGGCAATCAGCCCCAGCATTTT

J: TRBJ2-7
size: .
V: TRBV5-1
D: .
CDR3: CASSLDGYYEQYF
DNA: TGCGCCAGCAGCTTGGACGGGTACTACGAGCAGTACTTC

J: TRBJ2-6
size: .
V: TRBV30
D: .
CDR3: CAWSTTASGANVLTF
DNA: TGTGCCTGGAGTACCACAGCCTCTGGGGCCAACGTCCTGACTTTC

J: TRBJ1-5
size: .
V: TRBV28
D: .
CDR3: CASSSPGGTKNQPQHF
DNA: TGTGCCAGCAGTTCCCCGGGGGGGACAAAGAATCAGCCCCAGCATTTT

J: TRBJ1-1
size: .
V: TRBV6-5
D: .
CDR3: CASTLRGSTEAFF
DNA: TGTGCCAGCACCCTTAGGGGCTCCACTGAAGCTTTCTTT

J: TRBJ2-7
size: .
V: TRBV19
D: .
CDR3: CASSRAGDGYEQYF
DNA: TGTGCCAGTAGTCGCGCAGGGGATGGATACGAGCAGTACTTC

J: TRBJ1-5
size: .
V: TRBV19
D: .
CDR3: CASNSPGSSNQPQHF
DNA: TGTGCCAGTAACTCCCCGGGGAGTAGCAATCAGCCCCAGCATTTT

J: TRBJ2-7
size: few
V: TRBV7-9
D: TRBD1
CDR3: CASSPWTGLDEQYF
DNA: TGTGCCAGCAGCCCTTGGACAGGGCTGGACGAGCAGTACTTC

J: TRBJ1-5
size: .
V: TRBV25-1
D: TRBD1
CDR3: CASSATGVGQPQHF
DNA: TGTGCCAGCAGTGCCACAGGGGTTGGTCAGCCCCAGCATTTT

J: TRBJ1-5
size: once
V: TRBV21-1
D: .
CDR3: CASSSIGRGEGQPQHF
DNA: TGTGCCAGCAGCTCAATAGGCAGGGGAGAGGGACAGCCCCAGCATTTT

J: TRBJ1-4
size: .
V: TRBV6-1
D: .
CDR3: CASSDTGGFNEKLFF
DNA: TGTGCCAGCAGTGATACGGGGGGCTTTAATGAAAAACTGTTTTTT

J: TRBJ1-4
size: .
V: TRBV2
D: .
CDR3: CASQGGRSTNEKLFF
DNA: TGTGCCAGCCAAGGGGGACGGTCAACTAATGAAAAACTGTTTTTT

J: TRBJ2-1
size: once
V: TRBV6-5
D: TRBD1
CDR3: CASSYSNRGAYNEQFF
DNA: TGTGCCAGCAGTTACTCGAACAGGGGGGCCTACAATGAGCAGTTCTTC

J: TRBJ1-4
size: once
V: TRBV4-2
D: TRBD1
CDR3: CASSLHPLGTGSRRLFF
DNA: TGTGCCAGCAGCCTCCACCCCCTGGGGACAGGGAGTCGAAGACTGTTTTTT

J: TRBJ2-5
size: .
V: TRBV19
D: TRBD2
CDR3: CASSQSGGAQTQYF
DNA: TGTGCCAGTAGTCAAAGCGGGGGGGCTCAGACCCAGTACTTC

J: TRBJ2-5
size: once
V: TRBV3-1/TRBV3-2
D: TRBD1
CDR3: CASRRQGVAQYF
DNA: TGTGCCAGCAGGAGGCAGGGGGTGGCCCAGTACTTC

J: TRBJ2-7
size: .
V: TRBV29-1
D: TRBD1
CDR3: CSVSDRGFHEQYF
DNA: TGCAGCGTTTCCGACAGGGGATTCCACGAGCAGTACTTC

J: TRBJ1-1
size: .
V: TRBV12-3/TRBV12-4
D: TRBD1
CDR3: CAERQGLNTEAFF
DNA: TGTGCCGAGAGACAGGGGCTGAACACTGAAGCTTTCTTT

J: TRBJ2-3
size: .
V: TRBV20-1
D: .
CDR3: CSAGPDTQYF
DNA: TGCAGTGCTGGGCCAGATACGCAGTATTTT

J: TRBJ1-1
size: .
V: TRBV6-6
D: .
CDR3: CASSYRGNTEAFF
DNA: TGTGCCAGCAGTTATAGGGGTAACACTGAAGCTTTCTTT

J: TRBJ2-7
size: .
V: TRBV7-8
D: TRBD1
CDR3: CASSLQGALLLGQYF
DNA: TGTGCCAGCAGCTTACAGGGGGCTTTATTGTTGGGGCAGTACTTC

J: TRBJ1-2
size: .
V: TRBV19
D: .
CDR3: CASSIGRQAYGYTF
DNA: TGTGCCAGTAGTATCGGTCGACAGGCCTATGGCTACACCTTC

J: TRBJ2-4
size: .
V: TRBV19
D: .
CDR3: CASSGGVGIQYF
DNA: TGTGCCAGTAGTGGCGGGGTTGGCATTCAGTACTTC

J: TRBJ1-5
size: .
V: TRBV12-3/TRBV12-4
D: .
CDR3: CASSWGGTQPQHF
DNA: TGTGCCAGCAGCTGGGGGGGAACTCAGCCCCAGCATTTT

J: TRBJ1-4
size: .
V: TRBV6-5
D: .
CDR3: CASSAGLTNEKLFF
DNA: TGTGCCAGCAGCGCGGGACTGACCAATGAAAAACTGTTTTTT

J: TRBJ2-7
size: few
V: TRBV7-9
D: .
CDR3: CASSLALGGATYEQYF
DNA: TGTGCCAGCAGCTTAGCGCTGGGCGGGGCAACCTACGAGCAGTACTTC

J: TRBJ2-1
size: few
V: TRBV7-9
D: TRBD2
CDR3: CASSFPGLAGNNEQFF
DNA: TGTGCCAGCAGCTTCCCGGGACTAGCGGGGAACAATGAGCAGTTCTTC

J: TRBJ2-3
size: .
V: TRBV6-4
D: TRBD2
CDR3: CASSDSERGLTDTQYF
DNA: TGTGCCAGCAGTGACTCGGAGCGGGGGCTCACAGATACGCAGTATTTT

J: TRBJ2-3
size: .
V: TRBV11-3
D: .
CDR3: CASSFSGTDTQYF
DNA: TGTGCCAGCAGCTTCAGCGGCACAGATACGCAGTATTTT

J: TRBJ2-1
size: .
V: TRBV5-4
D: TRBD1
CDR3: CASSIRTGNNEQFF
DNA: TGTGCCAGCAGCATCCGGACAGGGAACAATGAGCAGTTCTTC

J: TRBJ1-5
size: .
V: TRBV11-2
D: .
CDR3: CASSLGRGGNQPQHF
DNA: TGTGCCAGCAGCCTAGGCAGGGGTGGAAATCAGCCCCAGCATTTT

J: TRBJ2-3
size: .
V: TRBV29-1
D: TRBD2
CDR3: CSVNGLAGGIPQYF
DNA: TGCAGCGTGAACGGACTAGCGGGGGGGATTCCGCAGTATTTT

J: TRBJ1-6
size: once
V: TRBV5-1
D: .
CDR3: CASSPNSQGSPLHF
DNA: TGCGCCAGCAGCCCCAACTCCCAGGGTTCACCCCTCCACTTT

J: TRBJ2-1
size: .
V: TRBV5-1
D: TRBD1
CDR3: CASSNRDRGNNEQFF
DNA: TGCGCCAGCAGCAACCGGGACAGGGGAAACAATGAGCAGTTCTTC